A selection of T cell receptor beta chains follows, all from one sample in a study of identical twins. One entry per CDR3 protein, called by TCRdb with MiXCR from the 5' RACE reads. The data hold fewer than 250,000 distinct CDR3 sequences, with more than 15% observed a single time. This sample also belongs to another study, concerning T cells expressing NK-cell markers.

Sequenced input: CD8+ T cells sorted from blood. These receptors were taken from a woman between 18 and 29 years old in good health. Both conserved end residues are part of each CDR3. A D gene is named only where the DNA matches it firmly. A clone size is listed for some rows: how often the clone was seen (once, few, many), or a class if it is expanded.

clone_size cdr3_length j_call v_call d_call cdr3_aa cdr3_nt
many 16 TRBJ2-4 TRBV28 NA CASSPGPNLAKNIQYF TGTGCCAGCAGTCCCGGACCGAACCTAGCCAAAAACATTCAGTACTTC
NA 17 TRBJ2-1 TRBV10-1 TRBD1 CASRTDGRGLIRFEQFF TGCGCCAGCAGGACAGACGGTAGGGGGCTAATCCGGTTTGAGCAGTTCTTC
NA 16 TRBJ2-2 TRBV2 NA CASSEGAGARAGELFF TGTGCCAGCAGTGAAGGGGCAGGGGCGAGGGCCGGGGAGCTGTTTTTT
NA 14 TRBJ2-3 TRBV9 NA CASSPPVAADTQYF TGTGCCAGCAGCCCCCCAGTAGCGGCAGATACGCAGTATTTT
NA 17 TRBJ2-3 TRBV7-9 TRBD2 CASSPGTSGGATDTQYF TGTGCCAGCAGCCCCGGGACTAGCGGGGGGGCGACAGATACGCAGTATTTT
many 21 TRBJ2-4 TRBV3-1 NA CASSQDSRESRVPLAKNIQYF TGTGCCAGCAGCCAAGATAGCCGAGAGTCACGGGTCCCACTAGCCAAAAACATTCAGTACTTC
NA 14 TRBJ2-7 TRBV11-2 NA CASSLRVFPYEQYF TGTGCCAGCAGCTTAAGGGTCTTCCCTTACGAGCAGTACTTC
few 18 TRBJ2-7 TRBV21-1 NA CASSKESKGQGSPYEQYF TGTGCCAGCAGCAAAGAAAGTAAGGGACAGGGGTCGCCCTACGAGCAGTACTTC
few 11 TRBJ2-7 TRBV10-2 NA CASSESNEQYF TGCGCCAGCAGTGAGTCGAACGAGCAGTACTTC
few 16 TRBJ2-5 TRBV12-3/TRBV12-4 NA CASSFPRRQTGETQYF TGTGCCAGCAGTTTTCCCCGCCGACAGACGGGGGAGACCCAGTACTTC
NA 20 TRBJ2-3 TRBV23-1 TRBD2 CASSLSNVVKEREGQDTQYF TGCGCCAGCAGTCTCTCGAATGTTGTCAAGGAGCGGGAGGGCCAAGATACGCAGTATTTT
few 14 TRBJ2-7 TRBV5-1 TRBD1 CASSFRDSTYEQYF TGCGCCAGCAGCTTTAGGGACAGCACCTACGAGCAGTACTTC
NA 16 TRBJ2-3 TRBV5-1 NA CASSLRGFIRTDTQYF TGCGCCAGCAGCTTACGGGGGTTTATACGTACAGATACGCAGTATTTT
NA 11 TRBJ2-7 TRBV20-1 NA CSARISNLQYF TGCAGTGCTAGGATTTCAAATTTACAGTACTTC
NA 12 TRBJ2-1 TRBV7-6 NA CASSLISEEQFF TGTGCCAGCAGCCTGATTTCCGAGGAGCAGTTCTTC
NA 17 TRBJ2-3 TRBV4-3 TRBD2 CASSQGGAGGPADTQYF TGCGCCAGCAGCCAAGGAGGAGCGGGAGGGCCAGCAGATACGCAGTATTTT
NA 15 TRBJ1-2 TRBV9 TRBD1 CASSVRDSSFYGYTF TGTGCCAGCAGCGTTAGGGACAGCTCATTCTATGGCTACACCTTC
few 15 TRBJ2-7 TRBV4-3 NA CASSQGAGMLYEQYF TGCGCCAGCAGCCAAGGTGCGGGGATGCTCTACGAGCAGTACTTC
few 14 TRBJ2-5 TRBV14 NA CASSQLSGQETQYF TGTGCCAGCAGCCAACTTAGCGGCCAAGAGACCCAGTACTTC
NA 13 TRBJ1-6 TRBV27 NA CASSLVTGSPLHF TGTGCCAGCAGTTTGGTGACGGGTTCACCCCTCCACTTT
NA 13 TRBJ1-2 TRBV9 TRBD1 CASSTPRGPGYTF TGTGCCAGCAGCACCCCCAGGGGGCCAGGCTACACCTTC
few 14 TRBJ2-6 TRBV12-3/TRBV12-4 NA CAQGPGVGANVLTF TGTGCCCAGGGGCCTGGGGTGGGGGCCAACGTCCTGACTTTC
NA 16 TRBJ2-7 TRBV9 TRBD1 CASSNQPGQGSYEQYF TGTGCCAGCAGTAACCAACCTGGACAGGGTTCCTACGAGCAGTACTTC
few 15 TRBJ2-2 TRBV9 NA CASSVRDTNTGELFF TGTGCCAGCAGCGTCCGGGACACGAACACCGGGGAGCTGTTTTTT
NA 13 TRBJ2-7 TRBV6-2/TRBV6-3 NA CASTSGGAYEQYF TGTGCCAGCACCTCGGGCGGAGCCTACGAGCAGTACTTC
many 15 TRBJ2-3 TRBV20-1 TRBD1 CSARIGDRDTDTQYF TGCAGTGCTAGAATTGGGGACAGGGACACAGATACGCAGTATTTT
few 13 TRBJ2-1 TRBV29-1 NA CMARRDSGNEQFF TGCATGGCTAGGCGCGATTCTGGGAATGAGCAGTTCTTC
many 15 TRBJ2-1 TRBV5-1 NA CASSLIGGQVDEQFF TGCGCCAGCAGCTTGATAGGGGGGCAAGTGGATGAGCAGTTCTTC
few 17 TRBJ2-4 TRBV27 TRBD2 CASSLAGGPGSKNIQYF TGTGCCAGCAGCCTAGCGGGAGGGCCGGGGTCCAAAAACATTCAGTACTTC
few 17 TRBJ2-7 TRBV3-1 NA CASSQELRDILTYEQYF TGTGCCAGCAGCCAAGAATTGCGGGACATTCTCACCTACGAGCAGTACTTC
NA 13 TRBJ2-7 TRBV15 NA CATSVLASYEQYF TGTGCCACCAGCGTGTTGGCGTCCTACGAGCAGTACTTC
few 16 TRBJ2-1 TRBV20-1 TRBD2 CSARATSGSFMDEQFF TGCAGTGCTAGAGCCACTAGCGGGAGTTTTATGGATGAGCAGTTCTTC
once 16 TRBJ2-7 TRBV6-2/TRBV6-3 TRBD2 CASSYSKATGGYEQYF TGTGCCAGCAGTTACTCGAAGGCTACGGGAGGCTACGAGCAGTACTTC
NA 12 TRBJ2-1 TRBV5-1 NA CASSLEGYEQFF TGCGCCAGCAGCTTGGAAGGATATGAGCAGTTCTTC
once 15 TRBJ2-5 TRBV5-1 NA CASSWGTHYQETQYF TGCGCCAGCAGCTGGGGGACCCACTACCAAGAGACCCAGTACTTC
NA 11 TRBJ1-1 TRBV7-9 NA CASNPGTEAFF TGTGCCAGCAACCCGGGGACTGAAGCTTTCTTT